This note documents a single TCR beta chain sequence. The data are from a study of regulatory T cells in long-lasting Graves disease. Regarding time point: persistent/refractory GD, antithyroid drugs over 5 years with positive TRAb. Researchers made the TCR library from RNA that was extracted from PBMCs. Building of the TCR beta libraries involved iRepertoire HTBI primers and Arm-PCR of CDR3 regions. MiXCR, applied by TCRdb to the multiplex PCR reads, yields one record per CDR3 protein. Among 500,000 to 700,000 distinct CDR3 sequences, 25% to 35% were seen once, and the ten largest hold roughly 41%. This CDR3 is built from 15 residues. The V end was cut by 2 bases, the J end by 3 bases, with 13 bases between. From germline, CDR1 is MNHEY and CDR2 SVGAGI.

This specimen consisted of peripheral blood mononuclear cells (PBMCs), obtained when the disease was refractory, from a patient treated with antithyroid drugs. The clonotype originates from a female donor with Graves disease. This chain links TRBV6-5 with TRBJ1-1; D is possibly TRBD1 (5 bases). CDR3 coding DNA: TGTGCCAGCAGTTACGTGGCAGGGAGGGACACTGAAGCTTTCTTT. Encoded protein: CASSYVAGRDTEAFF.